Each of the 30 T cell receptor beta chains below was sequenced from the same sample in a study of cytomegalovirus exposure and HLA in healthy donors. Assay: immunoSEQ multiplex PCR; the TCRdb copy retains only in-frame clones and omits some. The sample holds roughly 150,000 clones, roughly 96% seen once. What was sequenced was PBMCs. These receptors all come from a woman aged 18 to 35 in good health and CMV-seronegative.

This chain's CDR3 is CATNNGGSSYEQYF. CDR3 DNA sequence: TGTGCCACCAATAACGGGGGGTCCTCCTACGAGCAGTACTTC. The chain couples TRBV6-1 to TRBJ2-7, with 7 bases that match TRBD2. Germline V lookup: CDR1 MNHNS, CDR2 SASEGT. The CDR3 is 14 residues long. Trimming took 10 bases from V and 0 from J; bases not matched to a gene: 9.

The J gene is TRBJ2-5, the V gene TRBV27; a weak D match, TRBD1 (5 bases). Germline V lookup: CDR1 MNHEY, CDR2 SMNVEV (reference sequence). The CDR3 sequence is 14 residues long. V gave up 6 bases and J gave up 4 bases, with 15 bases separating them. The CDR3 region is CASRLQGARETQYF. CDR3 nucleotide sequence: TGTGCCAGCAGACTCCAAGGGGCTCGAGAGACCCAGTACTTC.

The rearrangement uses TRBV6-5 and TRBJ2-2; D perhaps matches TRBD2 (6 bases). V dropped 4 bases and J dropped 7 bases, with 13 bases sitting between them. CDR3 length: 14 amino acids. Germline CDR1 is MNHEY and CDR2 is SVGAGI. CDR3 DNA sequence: TGTGCCAGCAGTTCCTCACCCGGGAGCGGGGAGCTGTTTTTT. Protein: CASSSSPGSGELFF.

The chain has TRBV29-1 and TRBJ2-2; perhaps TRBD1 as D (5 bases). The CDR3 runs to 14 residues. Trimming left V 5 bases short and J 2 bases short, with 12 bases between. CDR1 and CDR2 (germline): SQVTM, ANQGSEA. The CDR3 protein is CSVTGQTNTGELFF. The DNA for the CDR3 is TGCAGCGTTACAGGACAAACCAACACCGGGGAGCTGTTTTTT.

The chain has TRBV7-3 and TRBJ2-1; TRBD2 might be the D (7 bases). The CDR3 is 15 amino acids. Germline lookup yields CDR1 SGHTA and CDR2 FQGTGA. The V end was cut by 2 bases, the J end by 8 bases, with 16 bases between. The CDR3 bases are TGTGCCAGCAGCTTACTGGGGGGGGCTGGGGATGAGCAGTTCTTC. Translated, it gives CASSLLGGAGDEQFF. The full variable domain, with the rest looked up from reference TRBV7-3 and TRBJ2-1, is GAGVSQTPSNKVTEKGKYVELRCDPISGHTALYWYRQSLGQGPEFLIYFQGTGAADDSGLPNDRFFAVRPEGSVSTLKIQRTERGDSAVYLCASSLLGGAGDEQFFGPGTRLTVL.

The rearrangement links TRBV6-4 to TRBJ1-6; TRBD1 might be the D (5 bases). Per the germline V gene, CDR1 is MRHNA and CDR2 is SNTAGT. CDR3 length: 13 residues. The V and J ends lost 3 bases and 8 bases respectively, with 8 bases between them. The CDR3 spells CASSEGGDSPLHF. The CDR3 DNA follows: TGTGCCAGCAGTGAGGGAGGGGATTCACCCCTCCACTTT.

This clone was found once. The CDR3 loop reads CATSRDRGLAGGLAKNIQYF. The CDR3 bases are TGTGCCACCAGCAGAGATCGGGGACTAGCGGGGGGTTTAGCCAAAAACATTCAGTACTTC. The chain employs TRBV15 and TRBJ2-4, with 15 bases identical to TRBD2. In germline, CDR1 is LNHNV, CDR2 YYDKDF (reference sequence). This CDR3 is 20 amino acids long. J was trimmed by 0 bases and V by 0 bases; bases with no gene match: 6.

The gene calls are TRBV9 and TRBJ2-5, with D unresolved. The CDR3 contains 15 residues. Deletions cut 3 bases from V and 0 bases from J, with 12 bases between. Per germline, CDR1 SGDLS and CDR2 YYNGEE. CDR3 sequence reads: CASSANSGYQETQYF. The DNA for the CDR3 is TGTGCCAGCAGCGCCAATTCAGGATACCAAGAGACCCAGTACTTC.

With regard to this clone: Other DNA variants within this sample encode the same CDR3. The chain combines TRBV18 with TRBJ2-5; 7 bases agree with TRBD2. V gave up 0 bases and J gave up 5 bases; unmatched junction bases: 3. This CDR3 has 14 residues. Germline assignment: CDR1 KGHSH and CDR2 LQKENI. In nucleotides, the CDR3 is TGTGCCAGCTCACCACCAACTAGCGTGGAGACCCAGTACTTC. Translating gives CASSPPTSVETQYF.

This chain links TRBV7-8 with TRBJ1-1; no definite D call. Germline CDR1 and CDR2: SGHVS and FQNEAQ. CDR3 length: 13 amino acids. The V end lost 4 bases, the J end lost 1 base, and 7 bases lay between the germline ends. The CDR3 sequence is CASSSGRNTEAFF. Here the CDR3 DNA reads TGTGCCAGCAGCTCCGGGAGGAACACTGAAGCTTTCTTT.

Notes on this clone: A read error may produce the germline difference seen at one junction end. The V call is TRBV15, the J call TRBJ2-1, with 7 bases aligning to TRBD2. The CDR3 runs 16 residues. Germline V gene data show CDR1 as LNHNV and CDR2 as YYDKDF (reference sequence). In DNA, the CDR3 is TGTGCCACCAGCAGAGCTCTAGCGGCCTCCTATAATGAGCAGTTCTTC. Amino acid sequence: CATSRALAASYNEQFF.

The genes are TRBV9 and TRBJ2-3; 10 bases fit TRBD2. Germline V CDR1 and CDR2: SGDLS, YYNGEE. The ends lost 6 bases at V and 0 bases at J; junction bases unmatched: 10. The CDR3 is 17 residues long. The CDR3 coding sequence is TGTGCCAGCAACCGACTAGCGGGTCGATCTAGCACAGATACGCAGTATTTT. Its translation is CASNRLAGRSSTDTQYF. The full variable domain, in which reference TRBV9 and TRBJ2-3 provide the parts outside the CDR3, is DSGVTQTPKHLITATGQRVTLRCSPRSGDLSVYWYQQSLDQGLQFLIQYYNGEERAKGNILERFSAQQFPDLHSELNLSSLELGDSALYFCASNRLAGRSSTDTQYFGPGTRLTVL.

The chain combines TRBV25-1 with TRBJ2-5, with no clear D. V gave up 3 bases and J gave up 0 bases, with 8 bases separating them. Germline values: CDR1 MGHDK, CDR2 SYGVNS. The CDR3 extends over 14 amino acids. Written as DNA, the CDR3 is TGTGCCAGCAGTGACCCAGATAACCAAGAGACCCAGTACTTC. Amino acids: CASSDPDNQETQYF.

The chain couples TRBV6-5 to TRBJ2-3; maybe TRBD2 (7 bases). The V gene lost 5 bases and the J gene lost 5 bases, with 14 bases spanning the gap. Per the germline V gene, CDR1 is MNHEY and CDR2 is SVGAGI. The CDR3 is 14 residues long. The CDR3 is CASSLGGGGDTQYF. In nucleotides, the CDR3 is TGTGCCAGCAGTCTTGGGGGCGGGGGAGATACGCAGTATTTT.

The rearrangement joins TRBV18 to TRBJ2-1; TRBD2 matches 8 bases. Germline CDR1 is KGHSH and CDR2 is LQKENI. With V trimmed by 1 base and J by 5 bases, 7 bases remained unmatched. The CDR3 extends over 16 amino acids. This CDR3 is CASSPLMAGGDNEQFF. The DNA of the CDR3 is TGTGCCAGCTCACCACTTATGGCGGGGGGTGACAATGAGCAGTTCTTC.

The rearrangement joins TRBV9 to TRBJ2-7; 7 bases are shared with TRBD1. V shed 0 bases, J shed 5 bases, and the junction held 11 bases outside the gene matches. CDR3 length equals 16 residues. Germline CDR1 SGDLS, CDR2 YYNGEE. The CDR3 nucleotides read TGTGCCAGCAGCGTAGGTGGGGCAGGGGGTAGAGACGAGCAGTACTTC. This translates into CASSVGGAGGRDEQYF.

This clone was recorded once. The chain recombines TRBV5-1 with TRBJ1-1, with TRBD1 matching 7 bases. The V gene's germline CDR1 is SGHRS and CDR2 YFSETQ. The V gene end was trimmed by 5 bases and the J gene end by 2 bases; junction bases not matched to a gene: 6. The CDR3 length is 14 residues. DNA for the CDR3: TGCGCCAGCAGAATGGGGACAGCAAACACTGAAGCTTTCTTT. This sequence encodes CASRMGTANTEAFF. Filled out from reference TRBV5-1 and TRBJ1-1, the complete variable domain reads KAGVTQTPRYLIKTRGQQVTLSCSPISGHRSVSWYQQTPGQGLQFLFEYFSETQRNKGNFPGRFSGRQFSNSRSEMNVSTLELGDSALYLCASRMGTANTEAFFGQGTRLTVV.

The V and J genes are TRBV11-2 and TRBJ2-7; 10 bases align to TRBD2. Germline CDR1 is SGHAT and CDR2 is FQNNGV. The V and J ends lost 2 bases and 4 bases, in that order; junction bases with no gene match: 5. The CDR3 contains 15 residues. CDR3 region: CASSLRGTSVYEQYF. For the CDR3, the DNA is TGTGCCAGCAGCTTACGCGGGACTAGCGTATACGAGCAGTACTTC.

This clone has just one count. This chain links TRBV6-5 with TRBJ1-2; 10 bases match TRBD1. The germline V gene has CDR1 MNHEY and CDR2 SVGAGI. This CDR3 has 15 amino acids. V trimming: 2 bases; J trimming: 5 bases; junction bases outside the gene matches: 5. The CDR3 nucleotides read TGTGCCAGCAGTTACGGGGACAGGGGAGAGTATGGCTACACCTTC. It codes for CASSYGDRGEYGYTF.

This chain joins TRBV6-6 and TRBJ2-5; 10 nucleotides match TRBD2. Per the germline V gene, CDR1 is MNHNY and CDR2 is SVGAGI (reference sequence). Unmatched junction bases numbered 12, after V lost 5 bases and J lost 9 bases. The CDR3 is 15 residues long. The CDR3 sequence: CASSPQGLAPGAQYF. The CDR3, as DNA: TGTGCCAGCAGTCCCCAGGGACTAGCGCCTGGGGCCCAGTACTTC.

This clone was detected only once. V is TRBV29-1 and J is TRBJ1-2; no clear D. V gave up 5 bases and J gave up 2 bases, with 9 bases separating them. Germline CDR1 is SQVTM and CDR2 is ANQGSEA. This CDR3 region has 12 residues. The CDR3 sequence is CSVPQPNYGYTF. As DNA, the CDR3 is TGCAGCGTTCCACAGCCGAACTATGGCTACACCTTC.

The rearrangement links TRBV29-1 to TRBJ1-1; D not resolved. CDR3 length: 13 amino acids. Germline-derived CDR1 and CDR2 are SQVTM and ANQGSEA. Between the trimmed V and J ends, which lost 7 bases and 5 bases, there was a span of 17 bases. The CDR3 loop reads CSAVDDGGTEAFF. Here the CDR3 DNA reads TGCAGCGCCGTCGACGACGGCGGGACTGAAGCTTTCTTT.

The CDR3 DNA sequence: TGTGCCAGCAGACCTCAGGGGGCGGGTCAAGAGACCCAGTACTTC. This gives the protein CASRPQGAGQETQYF. The chain combines TRBV7-2 with TRBJ2-5; 8 bases line up with TRBD1. Trimming cost V 6 bases and J 2 bases; bases outside gene matches: 8. This CDR3 has 15 amino acids. From germline, CDR1 is SGHTA and CDR2 FQGNSA.

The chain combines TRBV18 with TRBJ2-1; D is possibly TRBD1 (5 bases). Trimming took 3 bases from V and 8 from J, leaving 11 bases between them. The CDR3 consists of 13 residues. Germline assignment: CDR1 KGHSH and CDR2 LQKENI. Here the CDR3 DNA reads TGTGCCAGCTCACCTGAACAGGAGCATGAGCAGTTCTTC. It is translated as CASSPEQEHEQFF. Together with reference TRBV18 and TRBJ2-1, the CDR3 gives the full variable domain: NAGVMQNPRHLVRRRGQEARLRCSPMKGHSHVYWYRQLPEEGLKFMVYLQKENIIDESGMPKERFSAEFPKEGPSILRIQQVVRGDSAAYFCASSPEQEHEQFFGPGTRLTVL.

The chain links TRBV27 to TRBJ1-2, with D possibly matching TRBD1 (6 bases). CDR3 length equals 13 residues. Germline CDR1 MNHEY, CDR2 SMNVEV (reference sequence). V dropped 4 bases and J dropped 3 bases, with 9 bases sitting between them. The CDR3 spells CASSSGVDYGYTF. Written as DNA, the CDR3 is TGTGCCAGCAGTTCAGGGGTTGACTATGGCTACACCTTC.

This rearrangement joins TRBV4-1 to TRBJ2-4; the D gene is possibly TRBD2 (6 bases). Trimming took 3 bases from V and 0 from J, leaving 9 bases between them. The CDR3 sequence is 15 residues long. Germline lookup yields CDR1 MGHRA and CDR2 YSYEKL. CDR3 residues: CASSHGTVAKNIQYF. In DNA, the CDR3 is TGCGCCAGCAGCCACGGGACTGTAGCCAAAAACATTCAGTACTTC.

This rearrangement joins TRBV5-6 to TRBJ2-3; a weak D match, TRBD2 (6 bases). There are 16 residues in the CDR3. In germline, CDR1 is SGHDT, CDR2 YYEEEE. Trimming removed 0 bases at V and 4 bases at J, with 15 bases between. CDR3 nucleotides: TGTGCCAGCAGCTTGGATTTGGCGGGGAACGCAGATACGCAGTATTTT. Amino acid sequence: CASSLDLAGNADTQYF.

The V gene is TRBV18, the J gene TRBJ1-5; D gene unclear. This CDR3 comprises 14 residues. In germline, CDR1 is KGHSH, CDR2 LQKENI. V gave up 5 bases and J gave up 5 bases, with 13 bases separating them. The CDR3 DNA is TGTGCCAGCTCATACCAACGAGAGGATCAGCCCCAGCATTTT. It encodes CASSYQREDQPQHF.

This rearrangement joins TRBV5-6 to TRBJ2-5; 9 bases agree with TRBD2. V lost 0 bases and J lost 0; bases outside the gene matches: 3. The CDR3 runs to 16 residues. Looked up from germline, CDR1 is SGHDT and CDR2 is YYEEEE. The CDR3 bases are TGTGCCAGCAGCTTGGTGGCGGGGGGGTACCAAGAGACCCAGTACTTC. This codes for CASSLVAGGYQETQYF.

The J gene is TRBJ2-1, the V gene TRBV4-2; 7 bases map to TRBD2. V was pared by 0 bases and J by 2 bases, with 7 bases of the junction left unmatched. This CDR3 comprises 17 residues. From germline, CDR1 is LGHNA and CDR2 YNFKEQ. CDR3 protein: CASSQDLAGGAYNEQFF. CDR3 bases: TGTGCCAGCAGCCAAGATTTAGCGGGTGGAGCCTACAATGAGCAGTTCTTC.